This T cell receptor beta chain is drawn from a study of T cells in Graves' hyperthyroidism and ophthalmopathy. Study context: The authors collected peripheral blood at initial diagnosis, before any treatment.

RNA transcripts yielded amplified TCR beta CDR3 regions. RT-PCR in the first round (using the HTBI primer set) targeted the TCR CDR3. TCRdb reprocessed the multiplex PCR reads with MiXCR, giving one entry per CDR3 protein. This table holds over 300,000 distinct CDR3 sequences, roughly 14% found once. Germline V gives CDR1 MDHEN, CDR2 SYDVKM. This CDR3 contains 14 residues. V lost 5 bases to trimming and J lost 6 bases, with 17 bases between them. Many counts were recorded for this clonotype. Sequencing was carried out using blood. The chain recombines TRBV28 with TRBJ2-7; TRBD1 or TRBD2 may be the D gene (5 bases each). This receptor was identified in a woman in her fifties or sixties with Graves' hyperthyroidism. In nucleotides, the CDR3 is TGTGCCAGCAGTAGGGGACCCACCGGATTCGAGCAGTACTTC. It yields the protein CASSRGPTGFEQYF.